The rows below give T cell receptor beta chains drawn from one sample of a study of blood T cell repertoires in COVID-19. The repertoire was sequenced with immunoSEQ multiplex PCR; TCRdb's copy has only in-frame clones and lacks some. The profile shows tens of thousands of clones, roughly 90% of them singletons. The sample taken for sequencing was peripheral blood. Source of these receptors: a man aged 60-69 years with acute or convalescent COVID-19. The CDR3 runs from the conserved cysteine through the conserved F or W. A D gene is named only where the DNA matches it firmly. Size values are once, few and many counts, or a class for expanded clones, and some rows have none.

clone_size	v_call	j_call	d_call	cdr3_nt	cdr3_aa
.	TRBV7-7	TRBJ2-5	TRBD2	TGTGCCAGCAGCCTAAGAATACTAGCGGGGGGAGAGACCCAGTACTTC	CASSLRILAGGETQYF
.	TRBV5-6	TRBJ2-7	.	TGTGCCAGCAGCTTGGGACATTCCTACGAGCAGTACTTC	CASSLGHSYEQYF
.	TRBV10-3	TRBJ1-6	.	TGTGCCATCAAGATGGGGGGTCCGAATTCACCCCTCCACTTT	CAIKMGGPNSPLHF
.	TRBV5-4	TRBJ2-5	.	TGTGCCAGCAGCTTGTTCCGACAGGCGATCCAAGAGACCCAGTACTTC	CASSLFRQAIQETQYF
.	TRBV19	TRBJ2-2	.	TGTGCCAGTAGTATCGGACAGTGGGAGCTGTTTTTT	CASSIGQWELFF
.	TRBV10-1	TRBJ2-2	.	TGCGCCAGCAGTGAGGTTGTCCTGAACACCGGGGAGCTGTTTTTT	CASSEVVLNTGELFF
.	TRBV7-9	TRBJ1-5	.	TGTGCCAGCAGCTATGGACAACTCAATCAGCCCCAGCATTTT	CASSYGQLNQPQHF
.	TRBV7-6	TRBJ2-2	.	TGTGCCAGCAGCCTTAGGTTGCAGCGCGAAACAAACACCGGGGAGCTGTTTTTT	CASSLRLQRETNTGELFF
.	TRBV19	TRBJ2-3	.	TGTGCCAGTTACGACCGCCAGGATAGCACAGATACGCAGTATTTT	CASYDRQDSTDTQYF
.	TRBV5-1	TRBJ2-3	.	TGCGCCAGCAGCTTGAACGGGGGATACACAGATACGCAGTATTTT	CASSLNGGYTDTQYF
.	TRBV30	TRBJ2-2	TRBD2	TGTGCCTGGAGTGTACGTGGCGGGGGGTCCACCGGGGAGCTGTTTTTT	CAWSVRGGGSTGELFF
.	TRBV6-5	TRBJ2-7	.	TGTGCCAGCAGTTACTCGAGGCCGGGATACTCCTACGAGCAGTACTTC	CASSYSRPGYSYEQYF
.	TRBV27	TRBJ1-4	TRBD1	TGTGCCAGCAGGCCGACGACAGGGGGAAAACTGTTTTTT	CASRPTTGGKLFF
.	TRBV6-4	TRBJ2-3	.	TGTGCCAGCAGTGAGCGGGTACCCCCCGATACGCAGTATTTT	CASSERVPPDTQYF
once	TRBV29-1	TRBJ1-4	TRBD1	TGCAGCGTCCCGGGACAGAGGGATGAAAAACTGTTTTTT	CSVPGQRDEKLFF
.	TRBV6-1	TRBJ1-3	.	TGTGCCAGCAGTGAATGGGTCAGGGGAGTAGGTGGGCACACCATATATTTT	CASSEWVRGVGGHTIYF
.	TRBV7-8	TRBJ2-3	.	TGTGCCAGCAGCTTAGACAGAAAAGATACGCAGTATTTT	CASSLDRKDTQYF
.	TRBV30	TRBJ1-2	TRBD1	TGTGCCTGGAGTCACACTACAGGGGGCTATGGCTACACCTTC	CAWSHTTGGYGYTF
once	TRBV5-4	TRBJ1-2	TRBD1	TGTGCCAGCAGTACAGACAGGGGCTATGGCTACACCTTC	CASSTDRGYGYTF
once	TRBV7-6	TRBJ2-7	.	TGTGCCAGCAGCTTAGGCCCAGGACTTAGCTCCTACGAGCAGTACTTC	CASSLGPGLSSYEQYF
.	TRBV11-2	TRBJ2-3	.	TGTGCCAGCAGTCTGATGGCCCAGGGCCCCCGGGATACGCAGTATTTT	CASSLMAQGPRDTQYF
.	TRBV4-3	TRBJ1-1	TRBD1	TGCGCCAGCAGCCAAGATAGGGACAGTCTGAACACTGAAGCTTTCTTT	CASSQDRDSLNTEAFF
.	TRBV9	TRBJ2-5	TRBD2	TGTGCCAGCAGCGTCGGGACTAGCGGGGAAGAGACCCAGTACTTC	CASSVGTSGEETQYF
once	TRBV12-3/TRBV12-4	TRBJ1-5	.	TGTGCCAGCAGTTTCTCAGGGAATCAGCCCCAGCATTTT	CASSFSGNQPQHF
once	TRBV19	TRBJ1-1	.	TGTGCCAGTAGTATAATAGAACCCCGGAACACTGAAGCTTTCTTT	CASSIIEPRNTEAFF